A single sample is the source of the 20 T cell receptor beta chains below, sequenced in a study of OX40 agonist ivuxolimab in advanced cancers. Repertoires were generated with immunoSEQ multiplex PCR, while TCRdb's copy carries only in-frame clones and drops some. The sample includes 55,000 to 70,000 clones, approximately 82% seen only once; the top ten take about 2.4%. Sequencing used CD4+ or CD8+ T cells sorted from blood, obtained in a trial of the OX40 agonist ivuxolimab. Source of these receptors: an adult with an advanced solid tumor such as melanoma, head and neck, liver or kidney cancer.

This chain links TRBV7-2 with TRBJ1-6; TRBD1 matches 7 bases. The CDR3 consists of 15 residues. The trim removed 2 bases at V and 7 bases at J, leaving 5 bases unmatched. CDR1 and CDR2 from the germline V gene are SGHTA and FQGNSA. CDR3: CASSLRGQRNSPLHF. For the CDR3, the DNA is TGTGCCAGCAGCTTACGGGGACAGCGGAATTCACCCCTCCACTTT.

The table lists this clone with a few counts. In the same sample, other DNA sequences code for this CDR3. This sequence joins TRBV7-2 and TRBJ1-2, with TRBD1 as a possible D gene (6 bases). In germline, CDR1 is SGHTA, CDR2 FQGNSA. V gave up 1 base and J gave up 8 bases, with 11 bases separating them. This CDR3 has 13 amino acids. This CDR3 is CASSLGQVYGYTF. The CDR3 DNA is TGTGCCAGCAGCTTAGGACAGGTCTACGGCTACACCTTC. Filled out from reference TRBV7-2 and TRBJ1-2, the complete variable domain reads GAGVSQSPSNKVTEKGKDVELRCDPISGHTALYWYRQSLGQGLEFLIYFQGNSAPDKSGLPSDRFSAERTGGSVSTLTIQRTQQEDSAVYLCASSLGQVYGYTFGSGTRLTVV.

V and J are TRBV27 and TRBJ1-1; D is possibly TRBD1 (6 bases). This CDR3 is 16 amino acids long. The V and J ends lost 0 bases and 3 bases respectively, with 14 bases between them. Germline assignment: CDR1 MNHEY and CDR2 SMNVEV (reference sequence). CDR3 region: CASSLSAGALYTEAFF. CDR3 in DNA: TGTGCCAGCAGTTTATCGGCGGGGGCCTTATACACTGAAGCTTTCTTT.

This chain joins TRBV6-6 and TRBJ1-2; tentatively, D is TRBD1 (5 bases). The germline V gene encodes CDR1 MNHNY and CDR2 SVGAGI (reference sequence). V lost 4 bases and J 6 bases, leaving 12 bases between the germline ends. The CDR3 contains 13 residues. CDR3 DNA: TGTGCCAGCAGTTTTGGGGGGTTGGATGGCTACACCTTC. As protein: CASSFGGLDGYTF.

DNA of the CDR3: TGTGCCAGCAGCTCGGGGGGATTTGGGGACGAGCAGTACTTC. Translated, it gives CASSSGGFGDEQYF. The chain recombines TRBV7-2 with TRBJ2-7; 7 nucleotides align to TRBD2. Germline-derived CDR1 and CDR2 are SGHTA and FQGNSA. This CDR3 region has 14 residues. Trimming took 4 bases from V and 5 from J; bases not matched to a gene: 8.

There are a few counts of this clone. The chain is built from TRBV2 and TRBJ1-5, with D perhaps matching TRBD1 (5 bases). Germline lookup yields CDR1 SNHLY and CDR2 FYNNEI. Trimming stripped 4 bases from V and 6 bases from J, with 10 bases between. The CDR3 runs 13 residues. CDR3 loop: CASSVSGSQPQHF. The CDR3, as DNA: TGTGCCAGCAGTGTTTCAGGGAGTCAGCCCCAGCATTTT.

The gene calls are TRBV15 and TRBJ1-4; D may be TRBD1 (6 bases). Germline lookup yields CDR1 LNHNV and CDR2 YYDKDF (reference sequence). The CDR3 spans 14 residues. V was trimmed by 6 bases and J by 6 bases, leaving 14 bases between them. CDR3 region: CATRIGGADEKLFF. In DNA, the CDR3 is TGTGCCACCAGGATCGGGGGGGCGGATGAAAAACTGTTTTTT.

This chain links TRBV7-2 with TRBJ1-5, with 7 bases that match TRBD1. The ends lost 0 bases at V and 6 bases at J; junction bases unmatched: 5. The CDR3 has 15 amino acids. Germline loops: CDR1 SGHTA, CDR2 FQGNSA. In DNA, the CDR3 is TGTGCCAGCAGCTTAGCAGACAGGGTCTCTCAGCCCCAGCATTTT. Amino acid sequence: CASSLADRVSQPQHF.

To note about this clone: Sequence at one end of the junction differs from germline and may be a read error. The CDR3 DNA follows: TGTGCCAGCAGAGGGGAACTACCCCTTTCGACGGACTTC. It is translated as CASRGELPLSTDF. This chain uses TRBV28 with TRBJ2-7, with D possibly TRBD1 on 5 matching bases. Germline CDR1 is MDHEN and CDR2 is SYDVKM. This CDR3 region has 13 residues.

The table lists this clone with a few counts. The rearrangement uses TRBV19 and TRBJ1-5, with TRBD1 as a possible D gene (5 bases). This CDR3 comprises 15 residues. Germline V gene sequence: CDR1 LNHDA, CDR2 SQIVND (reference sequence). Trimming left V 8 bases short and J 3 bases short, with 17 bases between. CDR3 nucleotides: TGTGCCAGTTCCCGCCCGGGGCCTAACAATCAGCCCCAGCATTTT. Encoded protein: CASSRPGPNNQPQHF. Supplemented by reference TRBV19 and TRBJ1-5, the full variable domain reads DGGITQSPKYLFRKEGQNVTLSCEQNLNHDAMYWYRQDPGQGLRLIYYSQIVNDFQKGDIAEGYSVSREKKESFPLTVTSAQKNPTAFYLCASSRPGPNNQPQHFGDGTRLSIL.

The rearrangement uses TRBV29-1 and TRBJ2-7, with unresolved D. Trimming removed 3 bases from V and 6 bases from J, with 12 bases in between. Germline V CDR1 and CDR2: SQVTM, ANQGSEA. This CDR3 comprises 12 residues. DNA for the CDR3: TGCAGCGTTGAGGGGTGTGTGGTCGAGCAGTACTTC. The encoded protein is CSVEGCVVEQYF.

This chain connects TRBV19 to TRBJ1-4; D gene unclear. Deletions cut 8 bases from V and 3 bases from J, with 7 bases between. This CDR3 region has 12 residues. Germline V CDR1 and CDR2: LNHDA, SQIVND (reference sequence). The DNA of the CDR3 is TGTGCCAGTGGAGACTCTAATGAAAAACTGTTTTTT. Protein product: CASGDSNEKLFF. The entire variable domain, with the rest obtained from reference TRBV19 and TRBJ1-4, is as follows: DGGITQSPKYLFRKEGQNVTLSCEQNLNHDAMYWYRQDPGQGLRLIYYSQIVNDFQKGDIAEGYSVSREKKESFPLTVTSAQKNPTAFYLCASGDSNEKLFFGSGTQLSVL.

CDR3 sequence: CASSTDRGGTEAFF. CDR3 DNA sequence: TGTGCCAGTAGTACAGACAGGGGTGGAACTGAAGCTTTCTTT. The rearrangement joins TRBV19 to TRBJ1-1; 8 bases match TRBD1. The germline V gene encodes CDR1 LNHDA and CDR2 SQIVND (reference sequence). The CDR3 consists of 14 residues. Germline trimming cut 4 bases from V and 5 bases from J; bases unmatched to any gene: 6.

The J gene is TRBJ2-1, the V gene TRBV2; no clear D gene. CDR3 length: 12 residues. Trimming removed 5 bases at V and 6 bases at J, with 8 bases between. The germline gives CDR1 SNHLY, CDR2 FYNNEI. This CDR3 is CASSTGRNEQFF. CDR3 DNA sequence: TGTGCCAGCAGTACGGGCCGCAATGAGCAGTTCTTC. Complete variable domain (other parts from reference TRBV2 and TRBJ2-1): EPEVTQTPSHQVTQMGQEVILRCVPISNHLYFYWYRQILGQKVEFLVSFYNNEISEKSEIFDDQFSVERPDGSNFTLKIRSTKLEDSAMYFCASSTGRNEQFFGPGTRLTVL.

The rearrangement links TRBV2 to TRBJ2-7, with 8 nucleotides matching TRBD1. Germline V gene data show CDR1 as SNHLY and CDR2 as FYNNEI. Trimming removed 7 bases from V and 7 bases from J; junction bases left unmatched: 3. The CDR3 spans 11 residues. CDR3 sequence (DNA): TGTGCCAGCAATACAGGGGGAGAGCAGTACTTC. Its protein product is CASNTGGEQYF.

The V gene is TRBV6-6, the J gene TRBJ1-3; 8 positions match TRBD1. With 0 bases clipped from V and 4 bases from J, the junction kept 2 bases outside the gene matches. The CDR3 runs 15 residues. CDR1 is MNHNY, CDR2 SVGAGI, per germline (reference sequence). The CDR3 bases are TGTGCCAGCAGTTACTCGGACAGGGAAGGAAACACCATATATTTT. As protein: CASSYSDREGNTIYF.

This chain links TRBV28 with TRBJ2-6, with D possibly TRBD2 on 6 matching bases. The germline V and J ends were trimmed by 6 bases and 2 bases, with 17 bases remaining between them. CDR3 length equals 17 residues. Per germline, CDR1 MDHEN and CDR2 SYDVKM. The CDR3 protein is CASRGDLAGAGANVLTF. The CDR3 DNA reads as TGTGCCAGCAGGGGGGACTTGGCCGGGGCTGGGGCCAACGTCCTGACTTTC.

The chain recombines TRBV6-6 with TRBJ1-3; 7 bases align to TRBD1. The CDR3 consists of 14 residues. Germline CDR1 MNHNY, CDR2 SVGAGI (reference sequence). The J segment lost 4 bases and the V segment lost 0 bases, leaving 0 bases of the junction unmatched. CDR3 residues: CASSYSTGGNTIYF. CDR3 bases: TGTGCCAGCAGTTACTCGACAGGGGGAAACACCATATATTTT.

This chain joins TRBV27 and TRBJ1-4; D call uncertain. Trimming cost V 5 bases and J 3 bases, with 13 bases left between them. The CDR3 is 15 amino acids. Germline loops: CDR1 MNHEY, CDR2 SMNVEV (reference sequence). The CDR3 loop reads CASSLAGVSNEKLFF. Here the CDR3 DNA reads TGTGCCAGCAGTCTTGCTGGGGTATCTAATGAAAAACTGTTTTTT.

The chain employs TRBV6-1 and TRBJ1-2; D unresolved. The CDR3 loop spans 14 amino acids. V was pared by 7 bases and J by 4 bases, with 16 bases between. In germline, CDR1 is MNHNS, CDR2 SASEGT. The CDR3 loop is CASTRAERRYGYTF. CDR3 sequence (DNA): TGTGCCAGCACCCGGGCGGAGAGGCGCTATGGCTACACCTTC.